Here is one TCR beta chain with its context. The sample comes from a study of blood T cell repertoires in COVID-19. The assay was immunoSEQ multiplex PCR, and TCRdb's table has in-frame clones only and misses some. The data hold 150,000 to 200,000 clones, with 88% observed a single time. V lost 4 bases and J lost 0; bases outside the gene matches: 3. The CDR3 runs 15 residues. CDR1 and CDR2 (germline): MDHEN, SYDVKM. The clonotype originates from a woman under 30 who had recovered from COVID-19. V usage is TRBV28 and J usage is TRBJ2-1, with 7 nucleotides matching TRBD2. Sequencing was carried out using PBMCs or T cells enriched from blood (not recorded which). The CDR3 loop reads CASSWSGNSYNEQFF. The CDR3 nucleotides read TGTGCCAGCAGTTGGAGCGGGAACTCCTACAATGAGCAGTTCTTC.